The present TCR beta chain was sequenced within a study of beta chain features in type 1 diabetes (dated by TCRdb to 2017 to 2018). Some background on the complete study: No differences in mean age, gender distribution, total cell number or subset yield were found between patients and healthy donors. Across all samples, 90 million to 130 million sorted cells were examined, and cell number per subset correlated strongly with RNA yield. The study compared the TCRB repertoires of sorted circulating CD4+ T cell subsets in recently diagnosed type 1 diabetes patients with those in matched healthy donors. Regulatory and stem cell-like memory subsets were isolated from only 8 patients and about eight healthy donors, whereas naive and central memory subsets came from all 28 donors.

Taken from cysteine to phenylalanine, the CDR3 has 12 residues. Kept here is only the CDR3 DNA, which spans 36 bases and is read in frame from base 1. The germline V gene provides CDR1 SQVTM and CDR2 ANQGSEA. V is cut by 2 bases and J by 3 bases, and the space between the germline ends is 7 bases. All of the isolated RNA was reverse transcribed with the High Capacity cDNA Reverse Transcription Kit, so expressed TCRB transcripts were sequenced. Deep immunoSEQ sequencing was performed on naive, central memory and regulatory T cell samples, with an average of about 3.6 million total reads per sample. After sorted cells were lysed in RLT buffer, RNA was extracted with DNase-treated RNeasy Micro or Mini kits, with the choice depending on cell number. Each cell subset was processed separately to prevent cross-contamination, with patient and healthy donor samples processed together. TCRB sequences were amplified from cDNA with the immunoSEQ multiplex PCR, producing 87-bp fragments spanning the CDR3 region. The amplicons were sequenced using the Illumina HiSeq platform. The authors processed their data as follows. Synthetic template baselines were used to correct PCR bias computationally, reads within Hamming distance 2 were collapsed together, and singletons that could not be merged were discarded. By aligning reads against IMGT, V, D and J genes, CDR3 length, and insertions or deletions at six rearrangement sites were assigned. Within each subset, clonotype counts were normalized to sorted cell number, and only after that were true diversity and Gini coefficients computed with the tcR R package. Repertoire sharing was quantified using the overlap coefficient calculated on TCRB nucleotide sequences. Out-of-frame TCRB sequences from naive cells were analyzed to stand in for the pre-selection repertoire. TCRdb limited this immuneACCESS table to in-frame rearrangements with V and J called. A share of clones is missing; checked studies link under half to unresolved V genes, and the rest is unexplained. The V and J calls and clone size come from that table; D and trimming were worked out from the DNA. Counted in this sample were some 360,000 clones; 15% to 20% of them appeared once. The ten largest clones capture approximately 0.041% of the sample.

This clone has a handful of counts. This clone's antigen is unknown. No much larger clonotype is one base removed from it; base qualities were not supplied. The full study reports these points: Sequencing cDNA rather than genomic DNA could over-represent highly expressing activated cells, although activation and CD3 levels did not differ between groups. Because the HLA sub-analyses included only small numbers of individuals, any influence of HLA type on TCRB rearrangement was left unresolved. The naive, central memory and regulatory TCRB repertoires appeared to resemble one another more closely among patients than among healthy donors. PCR might favor shorter templates, but patient and control samples were amplified and corrected together, so any skew would affect both groups equally. Patients with type 1 diabetes made fewer insertions and deleted more nucleotides at VDJ recombination sites, implying thymic rearrangement abnormalities. Type 1 diabetes patients showed a moderate but significant shortening of TCRB CDR3 length in all four CD4+ subsets.

From each donor, a single peripheral blood sample of approximately 120 mL on average was drawn into heparinised tubes. A BD FACSAria II was used to sort naive, central memory, regulatory and stem cell-like memory CD4+ T cells with a panel that included CD45RO, CCR7, CD25, CD127, CD95 and CD27. A purity above 95% was achieved for all sorted populations. PBMCs were separated immediately by Lymphoprep density gradient centrifugation and were stained directly, without being cultured. Samples were stained and sorted in pairs, with one healthy donor and one patient per experiment, so that batch effects were minimized.

The sequencing input was naive CD4+ T cells from blood. The cell subset or site label of this sample denotes: true naive CD4+ T cells. The source of this sequence is a woman aged 18-29 years in good health. The rearrangement combines TRBV29-1 with TRBJ1-2; a weak D assignment points to TRBD1 (5 bases agree). The nucleotide sequence is given as TGCAGCGTTGAAACGGGGGACTATGGCTACACCTTC. Translated, it reads CSVETGDYGYTF.